A single sample gave rise to the 31 T cell receptor beta chains below, sequenced in a study of cytomegalovirus exposure and HLA in healthy donors. Using immunoSEQ multiplex PCR, the repertoire was profiled, and TCRdb retains in-frame clones only, with some absent. This sample has about 63,000 clones, with around 89% found just once. What was sequenced was PBMCs. All receptors come from a woman under 30 in good health and CMV-seronegative.

The CDR3 region is CASRGRNYGYTF. The CDR3 DNA is TGTGCCTCCAGGGGTCGAAACTATGGCTACACCTTC. The chain uses TRBV28 and TRBJ1-2, with a possible D match to TRBD1 (6 bases). Trimming removed 11 bases at V and 2 bases at J, with 12 bases between. The germline V gene has CDR1 MDHEN and CDR2 SYDVKM. The CDR3 runs to 12 residues.

The DNA for the CDR3 is TGTGCCAGCAGGGCTACAGGGGACTATGGCTACACCTTC. Translation: CASRATGDYGYTF. V is TRBV6-1 and J is TRBJ1-2; 7 positions agree with TRBD1. CDR1 and CDR2 (germline): MNHNS, SASEGT. After removal of 6 bases from V and 3 bases from J, the junction contained 4 bases not matched to a gene. The CDR3 covers 13 residues.

The rearrangement uses TRBV11-2 and TRBJ2-1, with 11 positions matching TRBD1. After removal of 5 bases from V and 8 bases from J, the junction contained 8 bases not matched to a gene. CDR3 size: 15 residues. In germline, CDR1 is SGHAT, CDR2 FQNNGV. The CDR3 protein is CASSTGQGAVDEQFF. In DNA, the CDR3 is TGTGCCAGCAGCACAGGACAGGGGGCTGTCGATGAGCAGTTCTTC.

The chain combines TRBV25-1 with TRBJ1-2; 9 nucleotides line up with TRBD1. Germline loops: CDR1 MGHDK, CDR2 SYGVNS. CDR3 length equals 17 residues. V shed 3 bases and J 8 bases; nucleotides not matched to a gene: 16. This CDR3 is CASSDPDRGVWAGGYTF. DNA of the CDR3: TGTGCCAGCAGTGACCCGGACAGGGGCGTCTGGGCGGGGGGCTACACCTTC.

The chain joins TRBV13 to TRBJ2-3, with D possibly TRBD1 on 5 matching bases. Trimming cost V 5 bases and J 5 bases, with 5 bases left between them. The CDR3 consists of 11 residues. Germline assignment: CDR1 PRHDT and CDR2 FYEKMQ (reference sequence). Here the CDR3 reads CASSQGDTQYF. Here the CDR3 DNA reads TGTGCCAGCAGCCAGGGAGATACGCAGTATTTT.

V gene TRBV6-5 combines with J gene TRBJ1-3, with D perhaps matching TRBD1 (5 bases). This CDR3 contains 15 residues. Trimming removed 3 bases from V and 2 bases from J, with 11 bases in between. Germline V lookup: CDR1 MNHEY, CDR2 SVGAGI. The CDR3 sequence is CASSYIRATGNTIYF. Written as DNA, the CDR3 is TGTGCCAGCAGTTATATCAGGGCCACTGGAAACACCATATATTTT.

This chain joins TRBV7-9 and TRBJ2-2; D gene ambiguous. There are 15 residues in the CDR3. Deletions cut 4 bases from V and 5 bases from J, with 14 bases between. Germline V lookup: CDR1 SEHNR, CDR2 FQNEAQ (reference sequence). CDR3 residues: CASSSRLRRTGELFF. In nucleotides, the CDR3 is TGTGCCAGCAGCTCTAGGCTTCGGAGAACCGGGGAGCTGTTTTTT.

This chain connects TRBV5-1 to TRBJ2-7; the match to TRBD2 covers 8 bases. V lost 4 bases, J lost 2 bases, and 5 bases stayed unmatched. The CDR3 is made up of 14 amino acids. Germline V lookup: CDR1 SGHRS, CDR2 YFSETQ. In DNA form, the CDR3 reads TGCGCCAGCAGCCCCGGCGGGGGGACCTACGAGCAGTACTTC. Its translation is CASSPGGGTYEQYF. The whole variable domain, filled in from reference TRBV5-1 and TRBJ2-7, reads KAGVTQTPRYLIKTRGQQVTLSCSPISGHRSVSWYQQTPGQGLQFLFEYFSETQRNKGNFPGRFSGRQFSNSRSEMNVSTLELGDSALYLCASSPGGGTYEQYFGPGTRLTVT.

A word on this clone: One end of the junction does not line up with germline, which may come from a read error. The chain is built from TRBV9 and TRBJ1-5; 7 bases fit TRBD1. From germline, CDR1 is SGDLS and CDR2 YYNGEE. The CDR3 runs to 15 residues. This CDR3 is CASSAGTASTQPQHF. CDR3 nucleotide sequence: TGTGCCAGCAGCGCCGGGACAGCTAGCACTCAGCCCCAGCATTTT.

This sequence joins TRBV30 and TRBJ2-1; possibly TRBD2 for D (7 bases). Trimming removed 1 base at V and 6 bases at J, with 13 bases between. The V gene's germline CDR1 is GTSNPN and CDR2 SVGIG (reference sequence). The CDR3 totals 14 residues. In DNA, the CDR3 is TGTGCCTGGAGTGGGGGGGGCAATCTCAATGAGCAGTTCTTC. Protein product: CAWSGGGNLNEQFF.

This sequence joins TRBV7-9 and TRBJ2-7, with 7 bases identical to TRBD1. Germline V gene data show CDR1 as SEHNR and CDR2 as FQNEAQ (reference sequence). The CDR3 has 14 amino acids. Trimming at V came to 4 bases and at J to 2 bases, leaving 5 bases not matched to a gene. This CDR3 is CASSSGTEAYEQYF. In DNA form, the CDR3 reads TGTGCCAGCAGCTCCGGGACAGAAGCCTACGAGCAGTACTTC.

This clone occurred once. The chain carries TRBV4-1 and TRBJ2-7; unclear D gene. Per the germline V gene, CDR1 is MGHRA and CDR2 is YSYEKL. Trimming cost V 2 bases and J 6 bases, with 11 bases left between them. The CDR3 is 13 residues long. For the CDR3, the DNA is TGCGCCAGCAGCCAACCTGGCGTAGCCGAGCAGTACTTC. Translation gives CASSQPGVAEQYF.

The chain recombines TRBV5-1 with TRBJ2-5; D gene unclear. The CDR3 sequence is 13 residues long. The germline V gene encodes CDR1 SGHRS and CDR2 YFSETQ. Trimming stripped 4 bases from V and 1 base from J, with 8 bases between. CDR3 residues: CASSRGLQETQYF. DNA for the CDR3: TGCGCCAGCAGCCGTGGCCTCCAAGAGACCCAGTACTTC.

This clone was counted a single time. V usage is TRBV5-1 and J usage is TRBJ2-1; 8 nucleotides match TRBD2. The CDR3 spans 14 residues. J lost 7 bases, V lost 7 bases, and 10 bases had no gene match. The V gene's germline CDR1 is SGHRS and CDR2 YFSETQ. CDR3 nucleotides: TGCGCCAGCGGAACTAGCGGACCTAGGAATGAGCAGTTCTTC. Protein: CASGTSGPRNEQFF.

The J gene is TRBJ2-5, the V gene TRBV19, with D perhaps matching TRBD2 (5 bases). Trimming took 6 bases from V and 2 from J, leaving 13 bases between them. Germline loops: CDR1 LNHDA, CDR2 SQIVND (reference sequence). This CDR3 is built from 14 residues. The CDR3 is CASSNITRQETQYF. The CDR3 coding sequence is TGTGCCAGTAGCAACATTACTAGACAAGAGACCCAGTACTTC.

This chain joins TRBV28 and TRBJ1-5; 8 nucleotides agree with TRBD1. This CDR3 comprises 12 residues. Germline assignment: CDR1 MDHEN and CDR2 SYDVKM. V was clipped by 6 bases and J by 7 bases; unmatched bases: 2. The CDR3 protein is CASRAGGQPQHF. In nucleotides, the CDR3 is TGTGCCAGCAGGGCAGGGGGCCAGCCCCAGCATTTT.

The chain couples TRBV28 to TRBJ1-3, with D hard to call. V gave up 7 bases and J gave up 0 bases, with 10 bases separating them. This CDR3 is 14 amino acids long. CDR1 and CDR2 (germline): MDHEN, SYDVKM. The CDR3 region has the DNA TGTGCCAGCAATCCGTTTTTCTCTGGAAACACCATATATTTT. Encoded protein: CASNPFFSGNTIYF.

The chain uses TRBV7-9 and TRBJ2-3; D is unresolved. The CDR3 spans 14 residues. Germline lookup yields CDR1 SEHNR and CDR2 FQNEAQ (reference sequence). Trimming removed 2 bases from V and 4 bases from J, with 10 bases in between. The CDR3 region has the DNA TGTGCCAGCAGCTTAACTCTCTCGGCAGATACGCAGTATTTT. Its protein product is CASSLTLSADTQYF.

The chain carries TRBV4-2 and TRBJ1-1; TRBD1 matches 9 bases. V lost 2 bases, J lost 4 bases, and 5 bases stayed unmatched. The length of the CDR3 is 15 residues. Germline values: CDR1 LGHNA, CDR2 YNFKEQ. CDR3 coding DNA: TGTGCCAGCAGCCAAAGCGGACAGGGGCTCACTGAAGCTTTCTTT. This encodes CASSQSGQGLTEAFF.

The table lists this clone with a count of one. This chain joins TRBV6-5 and TRBJ2-7; 7 bases map to TRBD1. The CDR3 contains 15 residues. Trimming at V came to 5 bases and at J to 5 bases, leaving 12 bases not matched to a gene. Per the germline V gene, CDR1 is MNHEY and CDR2 is SVGAGI. CDR3 DNA: TGTGCCAGCAGTACCTTCGGTAGGGGGCTCGACGAGCAGTACTTC. Its translation: CASSTFGRGLDEQYF.

This sequence joins TRBV28 and TRBJ2-5, with a tentative D call TRBD2 (6 bases). CDR1 is MDHEN, CDR2 SYDVKM, per germline. The CDR3 consists of 16 residues. Trimming stripped 3 bases from V and 4 bases from J, with 18 bases between. Written as DNA, the CDR3 is TGTGCCAGCAGTTTGGTGCGTTGGGGGGTGGCAGAGACCCAGTACTTC. Protein product: CASSLVRWGVAETQYF.

The chain carries TRBV28 and TRBJ2-7, with 8 bases fitting TRBD2. Germline lookup yields CDR1 MDHEN and CDR2 SYDVKM. The CDR3 is made up of 16 amino acids. V gave up 6 bases and J gave up 3 bases; unmatched junction bases: 13. This CDR3 reads CASRTSEDPGVYEQYF. The CDR3 DNA is TGTGCCAGCAGGACTAGCGAGGACCCCGGGGTCTACGAGCAGTACTTC. Full variable domain (missing parts from reference TRBV28 and TRBJ2-7): DVKVTQSSRYLVKRTGEKVFLECVQDMDHENMFWYRQDPGLGLRLIYFSYDVKMKEKGDIPEGYSVSREKKERFSLILESASTNQTSMYLCASRTSEDPGVYEQYFGPGTRLTVT.

This chain uses TRBV7-7 with TRBJ2-2; 7 positions match TRBD1. The CDR3 extends over 13 amino acids. After removal of 5 bases from V and 6 bases from J, the junction contained 3 bases not matched to a gene. CDR1 and CDR2 (germline): SSHAT, FNYEAQ (reference sequence). The CDR3 DNA reads TGTGCCAGCAGCAGTACAGGGGCCGGGGAGCTGTTTTTT. Its translation is CASSSTGAGELFF.

The gene calls are TRBV28 and TRBJ2-1; TRBD1 agrees at 8 bases. The CDR3 spans 14 residues. The ends lost 7 bases at V and 1 base at J; junction bases unmatched: 3. Germline lookup yields CDR1 MDHEN and CDR2 SYDVKM. The CDR3 loop reads CASTTGGSYNEQFF. DNA of the CDR3: TGTGCCAGCACCACAGGGGGGTCCTACAATGAGCAGTTCTTC.

The genes are TRBV29-1 and TRBJ2-7, with 11 bases lining up with TRBD1. Germline-derived CDR1 and CDR2 are SQVTM and ANQGSEA. This CDR3 comprises 14 residues. Unmatched junction bases numbered 4, after V lost 1 base and J lost 5 bases. The DNA for the CDR3 is TGCAGCGTTGAAGGGACAGGGGGCTTCCACGAGCAGTACTTC. Translation gives CSVEGTGGFHEQYF.

The chain uses TRBV5-4 and TRBJ2-5; 8 positions match TRBD1. The CDR3 contains 14 residues. Trimming cost V 5 bases and J 5 bases; bases outside gene matches: 8. CDR1 and CDR2 (germline): SGHNT, YYREEE (reference sequence). The CDR3 bases are TGTGCCAGCAGTGACAGGGGAGCGGGCGAGACCCAGTACTTC. This sequence encodes CASSDRGAGETQYF.

The chain has TRBV6-5 and TRBJ2-3; 10 positions agree with TRBD2. CDR3 length: 16 amino acids. Trimming cost V 4 bases and J 5 bases; bases outside gene matches: 9. Germline assignment: CDR1 MNHEY and CDR2 SVGAGI. The CDR3 loop reads CASSLTSGKSVDTQYF. In DNA, the CDR3 is TGTGCCAGCAGTTTAACTAGCGGGAAGTCAGTAGATACGCAGTATTTT.

The chain links TRBV5-1 to TRBJ2-3, with 8 bases that match TRBD2. CDR1 and CDR2 from the germline V gene are SGHRS and YFSETQ. The length of the CDR3 is 14 residues. V shed 1 base and J 3 bases; nucleotides not matched to a gene: 1. The CDR3 loop reads CASSLLAGTDTQYF. The CDR3 DNA follows: TGCGCCAGCAGCTTGCTAGCGGGTACAGATACGCAGTATTTT.

V usage is TRBV7-2 and J usage is TRBJ1-1; D remains unclear. V was pared by 4 bases and J by 4 bases, with 19 bases between. CDR3 length: 16 amino acids. Germline CDR1 SGHTA, CDR2 FQGNSA. The CDR3 bases are TGTGCCAGCAGCTCTAGACGTGTTAAGGTTTCCACTGAAGCTTTCTTT. Its translation is CASSSRRVKVSTEAFF.

This clone was counted only a few times. The chain employs TRBV13 and TRBJ2-7; unclear D gene. Germline-derived CDR1 and CDR2 are PRHDT and FYEKMQ (reference sequence). Trimming took off 3 bases at V and 7 bases at J, with 16 bases between the two ends. The CDR3 length is 14 residues. CDR3 region: CASSFKWATREQYF. The CDR3 coding sequence is TGTGCCAGCAGCTTCAAATGGGCTACTCGGGAGCAGTACTTC. The variable domain in full, with the rest retrieved from reference TRBV13 and TRBJ2-7, is AAGVIQSPRHLIKEKRETATLKCYPIPRHDTVYWYQQGPGQDPQFLISFYEKMQSDKGSIPDRFSAQQFSDYHSELNMSSLELGDSALYFCASSFKWATREQYFGPGTRLTVT.

The chain employs TRBV23-1 and TRBJ2-3, with a possible D match to TRBD2 (7 bases). TRBV23-1 is marked as an open reading frame, function uncertain. Trimming left V 8 bases short and J 6 bases short, with 18 bases between. This CDR3 comprises 14 residues. The CDR3 region has the DNA TGCGCCAGCGCTCAAGGGGGAGGGAGGGATACGCAGTATTTT. Translated: CASAQGGGRDTQYF.